The subject of this entry is one T cell receptor (beta chain). Its antigen is unidentified. The germline CDR1 and CDR2 sequences are LNHDA and SQIVND (reference sequence). The CDR3 totals 15 residues. The ends were cut back, 4 bases at V and 2 bases at J, with 13 bases in the middle. These data come from a study of a mutant IDH1 vaccine in newly diagnosed glioma. In the study overall: Vaccine dosing followed radiotherapy by 4-6 weeks, or accompanied temozolomide cycles. At week 47 came visit V13, while visit V12 had come at week 35. Points from the study as a whole: It was about 92% of patients that developed vaccine-induced immune responses.

Time point denoted: week 35, safety follow-up. Each dose delivered 300 ug of mutant IDH1 20-mer peptide subcutaneously with imiquimod. There were new WHO grade 3 or 4 astrocytomas in the donors, and these were IDH1-mutant and ATRX-lost. Profiled with immunoSEQ multiplex PCR; TCRdb holds only in-frame clones, not every one. The sample lists about 60,000 clones; about four fifths were seen once. This TCR came from a man aged 40-55 years with glioma. The material was PBMCs, obtained from a glioma patient whose treatment included an IDH1 peptide vaccine. This chain connects TRBV19 to TRBJ2-3, with D uncertain. Written as DNA, the CDR3 is TGTGCCAGTAGTAATCTCGGCACCTTCACAGATACGCAGTATTTT. Protein: CASSNLGTFTDTQYF.